This record concerns one TCR beta chain sequence. As yet, its antigen is unknown. The sample comes from a study of T cell responses to AZD1222 COVID-19 vaccine. Study-level background: Whether given at about 4 or about 12 weeks, second doses were pooled.

The germline V gene encodes CDR1 SGHKS and CDR2 YYEKEE (reference sequence). The V and J ends lost 4 bases and 4 bases, in that order; junction bases with no gene match: 5. The CDR3 is 14 residues long. Overall study results and limits: Of the AZD1222 recipients, only five or six were seropositive at baseline. Increased Spike-specific TCR breadth and depth were observed after two AZD1222 doses. Repertoires were collected only later (after the peak T cell response had occurred).

Data came from immunoSEQ multiplex PCR; TCRdb stores just in-frame clones and leaves some out. The data hold around 140,000 clones, with over 90% observed a single time. The V call is TRBV5-5, the J call TRBJ2-7; TRBD1 matches 10 bases. This clonotype originated in an adult in good health. Sequenced material: peripheral blood, taken on day 0 of AZD1222 vaccination. CDR3 region: CASSPGTGDYEQYF. The CDR3, as DNA: TGTGCCAGCAGCCCCGGGACAGGGGATTACGAGCAGTACTTC.